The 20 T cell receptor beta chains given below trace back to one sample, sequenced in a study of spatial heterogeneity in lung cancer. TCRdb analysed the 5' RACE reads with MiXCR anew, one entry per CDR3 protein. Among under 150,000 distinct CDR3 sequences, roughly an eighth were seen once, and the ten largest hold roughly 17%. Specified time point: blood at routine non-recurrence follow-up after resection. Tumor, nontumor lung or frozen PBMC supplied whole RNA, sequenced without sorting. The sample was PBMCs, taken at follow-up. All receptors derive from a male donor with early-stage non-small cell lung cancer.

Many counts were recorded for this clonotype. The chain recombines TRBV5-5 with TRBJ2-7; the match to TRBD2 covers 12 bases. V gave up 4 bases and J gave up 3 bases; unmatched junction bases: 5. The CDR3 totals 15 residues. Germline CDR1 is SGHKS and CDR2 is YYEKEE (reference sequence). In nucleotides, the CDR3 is TGTGCCAGCAGCCCGACTAGCGGGGGATACTACGAGCAGTACTTC. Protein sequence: CASSPTSGGYYEQYF.

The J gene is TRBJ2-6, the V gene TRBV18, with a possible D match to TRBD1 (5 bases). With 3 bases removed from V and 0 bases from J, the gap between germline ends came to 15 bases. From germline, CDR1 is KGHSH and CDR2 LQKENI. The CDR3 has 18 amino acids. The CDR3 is CASSPGQGELSGANVLTF. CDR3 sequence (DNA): TGTGCCAGCTCACCCGGCCAGGGTGAACTCTCTGGGGCCAACGTCCTGACTTTC.

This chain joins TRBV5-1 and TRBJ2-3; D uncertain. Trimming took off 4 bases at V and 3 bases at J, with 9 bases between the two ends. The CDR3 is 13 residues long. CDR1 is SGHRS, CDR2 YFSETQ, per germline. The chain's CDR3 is CASSPEITDTQYF. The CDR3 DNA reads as TGCGCCAGCAGCCCCGAAATTACAGATACGCAGTATTTT.

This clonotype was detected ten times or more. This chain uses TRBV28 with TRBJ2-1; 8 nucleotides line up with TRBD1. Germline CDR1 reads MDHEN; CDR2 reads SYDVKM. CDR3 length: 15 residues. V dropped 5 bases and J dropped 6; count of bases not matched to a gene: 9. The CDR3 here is CASSPGQGGGNEQFF. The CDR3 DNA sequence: TGTGCCAGCAGTCCCGGACAGGGAGGAGGCAATGAGCAGTTCTTC.

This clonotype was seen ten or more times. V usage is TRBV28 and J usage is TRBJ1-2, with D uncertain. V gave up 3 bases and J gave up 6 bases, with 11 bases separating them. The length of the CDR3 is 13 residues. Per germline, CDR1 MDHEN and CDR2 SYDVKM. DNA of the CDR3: TGTGCCAGCAGTTTTCGGCAGGCGGATGGCTACACCTTC. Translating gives CASSFRQADGYTF.

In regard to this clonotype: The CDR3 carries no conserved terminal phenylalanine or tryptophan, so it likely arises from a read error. Here the CDR3 reads CASSGEAGPQHS. The CDR3 DNA follows: TGTGCCAGCAGCGGGGAGGCTGGGCCCCAGCATTCT. The rearrangement uses TRBV9 and TRBJ1-5; D unclear. The ends were cut back, 3 bases at V and 9 bases at J, with 10 bases in the middle. Germline V gene lookup returns CDR1 SGDLS and CDR2 YYNGEE. The CDR3 consists of 12 residues.

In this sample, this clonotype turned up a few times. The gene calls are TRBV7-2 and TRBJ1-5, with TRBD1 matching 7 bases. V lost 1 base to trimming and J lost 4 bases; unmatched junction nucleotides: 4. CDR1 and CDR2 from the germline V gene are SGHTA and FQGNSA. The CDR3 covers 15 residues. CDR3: CASSLGGGRNQPQHF. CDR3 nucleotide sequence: TGTGCCAGCAGCTTAGGAGGGGGCAGGAATCAGCCCCAGCATTTT. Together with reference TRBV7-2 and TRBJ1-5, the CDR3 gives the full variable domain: GAGVSQSPSNKVTEKGKDVELRCDPISGHTALYWYRQSLGQGLEFLIYFQGNSAPDKSGLPSDRFSAERTGGSVSTLTIQRTQQEDSAVYLCASSLGGGRNQPQHFGDGTRLSIL.

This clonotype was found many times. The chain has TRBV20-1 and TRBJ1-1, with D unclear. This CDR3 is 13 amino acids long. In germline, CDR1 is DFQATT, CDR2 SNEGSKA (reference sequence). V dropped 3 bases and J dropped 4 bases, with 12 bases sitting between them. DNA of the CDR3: TGCAGTGCTAGGAGACCCGGGAGCACTGAAGCTTTCTTT. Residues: CSARRPGSTEAFF.

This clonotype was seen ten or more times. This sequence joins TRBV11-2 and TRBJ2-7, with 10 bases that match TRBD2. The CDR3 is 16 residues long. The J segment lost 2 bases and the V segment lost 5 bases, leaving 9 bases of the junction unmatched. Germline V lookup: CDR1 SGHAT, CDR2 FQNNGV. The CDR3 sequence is CASSLSSGGLTYEQYF. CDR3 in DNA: TGTGCCAGCAGCCTCTCTAGCGGGGGTCTAACCTACGAGCAGTACTTC.

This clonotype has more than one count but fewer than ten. The CDR3 spells CASRRQGATYEQYF. In DNA, the CDR3 is TGTGCCAGCAGAAGACAGGGGGCGACCTACGAGCAGTACTTC. The V gene is TRBV6-7, the J gene TRBJ2-7; 10 positions match TRBD1. TRBV6-7 falls under the ORF class, with uncertain function. CDR3 length equals 14 residues. V dropped 6 bases and J dropped 2; count of bases not matched to a gene: 4.

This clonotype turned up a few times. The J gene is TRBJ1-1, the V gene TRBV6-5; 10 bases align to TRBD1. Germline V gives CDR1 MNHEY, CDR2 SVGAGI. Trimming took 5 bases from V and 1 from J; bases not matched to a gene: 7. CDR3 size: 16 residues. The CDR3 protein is CASSQRQGAKNTEAFF. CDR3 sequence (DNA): TGTGCCAGCAGTCAGAGACAGGGGGCGAAGAACACTGAAGCTTTCTTT.

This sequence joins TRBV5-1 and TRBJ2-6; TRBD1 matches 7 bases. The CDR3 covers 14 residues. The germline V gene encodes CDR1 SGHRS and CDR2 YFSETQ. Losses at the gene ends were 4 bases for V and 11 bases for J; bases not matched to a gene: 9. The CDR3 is CASSLGTEGHVLTF. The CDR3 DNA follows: TGCGCCAGCAGCCTGGGGACAGAGGGTCACGTCCTGACTTTC.

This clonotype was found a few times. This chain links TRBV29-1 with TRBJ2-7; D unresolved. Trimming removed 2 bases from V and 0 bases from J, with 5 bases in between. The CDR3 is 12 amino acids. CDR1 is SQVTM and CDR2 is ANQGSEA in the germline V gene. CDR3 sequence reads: CSVESNSYEQYF. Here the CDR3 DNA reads TGCAGCGTTGAAAGTAACTCCTACGAGCAGTACTTC.

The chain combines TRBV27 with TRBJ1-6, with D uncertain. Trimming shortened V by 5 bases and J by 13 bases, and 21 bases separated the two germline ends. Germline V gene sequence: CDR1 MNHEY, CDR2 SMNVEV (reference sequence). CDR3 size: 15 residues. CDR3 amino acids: CASSPTTSPVTPLHF. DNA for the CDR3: TGTGCCAGCAGTCCTACGACATCTCCTGTTACGCCCCTCCACTTT.

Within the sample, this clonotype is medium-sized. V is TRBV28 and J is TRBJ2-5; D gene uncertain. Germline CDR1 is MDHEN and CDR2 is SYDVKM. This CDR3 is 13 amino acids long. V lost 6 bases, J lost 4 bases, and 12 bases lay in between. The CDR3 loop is CASRWGPRETQYF. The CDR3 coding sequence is TGTGCCAGCAGGTGGGGTCCTCGAGAGACCCAGTACTTC.

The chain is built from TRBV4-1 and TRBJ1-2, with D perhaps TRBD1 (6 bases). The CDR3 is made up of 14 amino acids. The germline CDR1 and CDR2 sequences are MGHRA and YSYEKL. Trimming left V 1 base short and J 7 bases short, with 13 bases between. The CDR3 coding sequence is TGCGCCAGCAGCCAAGTCCCGGGGGCTGGTGGCTACACCTTC. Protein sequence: CASSQVPGAGGYTF.

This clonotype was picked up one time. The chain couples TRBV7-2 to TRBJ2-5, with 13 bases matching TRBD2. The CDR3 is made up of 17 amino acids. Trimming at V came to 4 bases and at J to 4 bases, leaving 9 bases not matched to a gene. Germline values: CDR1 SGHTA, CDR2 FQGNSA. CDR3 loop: CASSSRLAGGIRETQYF. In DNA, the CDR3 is TGTGCCAGCAGCTCCCGACTAGCGGGGGGTATAAGAGAGACCCAGTACTTC.

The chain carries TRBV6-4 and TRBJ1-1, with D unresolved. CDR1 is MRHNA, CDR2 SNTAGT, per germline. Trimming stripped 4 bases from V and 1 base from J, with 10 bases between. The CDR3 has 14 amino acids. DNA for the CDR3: TGTGCCAGCAGTGCCTCTCCGGGGAACACTGAAGCTTTCTTT. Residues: CASSASPGNTEAFF.

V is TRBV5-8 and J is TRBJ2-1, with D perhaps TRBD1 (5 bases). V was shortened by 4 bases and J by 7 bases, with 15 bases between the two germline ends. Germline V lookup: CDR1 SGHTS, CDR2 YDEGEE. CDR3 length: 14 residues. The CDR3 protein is CASSLPQELNEQFF. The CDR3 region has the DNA TGTGCCAGCAGCCTCCCACAGGAATTGAATGAGCAGTTCTTC.

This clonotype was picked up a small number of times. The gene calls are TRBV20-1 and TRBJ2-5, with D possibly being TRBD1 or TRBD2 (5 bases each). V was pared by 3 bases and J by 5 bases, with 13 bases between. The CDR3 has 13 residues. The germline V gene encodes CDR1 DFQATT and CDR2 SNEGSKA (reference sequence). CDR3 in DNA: TGCAGTGCTAGTAGGGGACCGGCGGAGACCCAGTACTTC. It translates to CSASRGPAETQYF.